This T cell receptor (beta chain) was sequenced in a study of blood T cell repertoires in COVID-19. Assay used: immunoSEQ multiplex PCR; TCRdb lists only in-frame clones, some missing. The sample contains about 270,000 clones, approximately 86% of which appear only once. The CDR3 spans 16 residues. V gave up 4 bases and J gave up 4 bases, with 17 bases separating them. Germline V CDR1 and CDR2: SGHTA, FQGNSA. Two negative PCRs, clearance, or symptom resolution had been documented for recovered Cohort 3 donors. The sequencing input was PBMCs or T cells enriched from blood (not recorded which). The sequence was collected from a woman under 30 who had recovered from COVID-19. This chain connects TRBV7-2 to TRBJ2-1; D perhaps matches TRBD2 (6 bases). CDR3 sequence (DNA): TGTGCCAGCAGCTCCCCACGGCGGGGAGTTTACAATGAGCAGTTCTTC. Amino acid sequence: CASSSPRRGVYNEQFF.